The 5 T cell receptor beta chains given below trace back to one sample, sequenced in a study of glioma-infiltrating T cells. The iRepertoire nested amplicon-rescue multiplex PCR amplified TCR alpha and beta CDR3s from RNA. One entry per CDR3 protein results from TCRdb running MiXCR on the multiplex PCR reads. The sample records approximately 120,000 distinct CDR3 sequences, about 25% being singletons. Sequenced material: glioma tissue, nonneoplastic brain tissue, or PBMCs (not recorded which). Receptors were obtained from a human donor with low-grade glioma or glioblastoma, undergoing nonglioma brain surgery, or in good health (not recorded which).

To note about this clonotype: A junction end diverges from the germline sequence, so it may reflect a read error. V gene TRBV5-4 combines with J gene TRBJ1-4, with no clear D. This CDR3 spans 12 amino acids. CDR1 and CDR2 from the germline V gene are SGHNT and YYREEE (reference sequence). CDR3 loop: CASSLAGEKLLF. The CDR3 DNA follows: TGTGCCAGCAGCTTGGCTGGGGAAAAACTGCTTTTT.

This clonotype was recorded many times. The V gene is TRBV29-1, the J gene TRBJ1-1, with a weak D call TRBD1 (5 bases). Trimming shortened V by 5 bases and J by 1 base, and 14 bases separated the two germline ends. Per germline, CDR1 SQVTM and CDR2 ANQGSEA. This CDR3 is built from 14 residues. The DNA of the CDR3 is TGCAGCGTTCCGCCGGGGGGGTGGAACACTGAAGCTTTCTTT. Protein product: CSVPPGGWNTEAFF.

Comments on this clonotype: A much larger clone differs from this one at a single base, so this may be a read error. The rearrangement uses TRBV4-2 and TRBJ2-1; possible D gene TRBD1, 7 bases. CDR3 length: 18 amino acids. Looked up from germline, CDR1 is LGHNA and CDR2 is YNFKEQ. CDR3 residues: CASSQVGAGQPSLGEQLF. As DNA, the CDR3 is TGTGCCAGCAGCCAAGTGGGTGCGGGACAGCCTTCGTTGGGTGAGCAGCTCTTC.

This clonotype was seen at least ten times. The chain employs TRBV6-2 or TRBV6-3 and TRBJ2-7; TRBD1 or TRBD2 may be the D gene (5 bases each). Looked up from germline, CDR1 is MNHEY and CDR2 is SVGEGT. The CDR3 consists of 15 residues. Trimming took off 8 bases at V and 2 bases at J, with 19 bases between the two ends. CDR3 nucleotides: TGTGCCAGCCTCAAGGACTCGGGCAGGGCCTACGAGCAGTACTTC. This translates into CASLKDSGRAYEQYF.

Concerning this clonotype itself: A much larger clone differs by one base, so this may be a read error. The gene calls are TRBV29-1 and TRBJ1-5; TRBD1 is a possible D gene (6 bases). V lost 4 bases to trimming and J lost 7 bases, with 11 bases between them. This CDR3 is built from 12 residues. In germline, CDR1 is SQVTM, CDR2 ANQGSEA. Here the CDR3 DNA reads TGCAGCGTTGCCGGCCAGGGGCAGCCCCAGCATTTT. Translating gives CSVAGQGQPQHF.